Listed here is a single T cell receptor (beta chain). This clonotype was picked up a small number of times. Its binding antigen is unknown. Per-base quality was not reported, and no clone a single base away is much larger than it. TCR cDNA was synthesized by 5'RACE template switching, which introduced a universal primer site and unique molecular identifiers. Priming for cDNA synthesis came from both the TCR alpha and TCR beta constant segments. Library amplification involved two PCR steps, and the second step added sample barcodes and sequencing adapters. Sequencing of libraries was performed on Illumina HiSeq 2500 (2x100 bp) or NovaSeq (2x150 bp). The authors' pipeline ran thus. Demultiplexing of reads and collapsing into UMI consensus sequences were performed with MIGEC, and V(D)J alignment was carried out with MiXCR. Vaccine-responding clonotypes were identified with edgeR using replicate PBMC samples, with FDR below 0.01 and a log2 fold change above 5 up to day 15 being required. Each bulk clonotype received a CD4 or CD8 identity based on whether the sequenced CD4 or CD8 repertoire contained that clonotype at higher abundance. TCRdb reworked the public reads: Q25 trimming with fastp, MiXCR clone assembly, productive beta chains retained. Under each unique CDR3 protein, matching rows form one entry showing the most common genes and DNA. In this record, the V and J calls reflect TCRdb's handling and not the investigators' own analysis. The sample records 200,000 to 250,000 distinct CDR3 sequences, less than 9% of which are singletons. The ten largest make up approximately 0.84% of the sample.

This record comes from a study of T cells after yellow fever vaccination (dated by TCRdb to between 2018 and 2020). About the investigation overall: The SMART-Seq v4 Ultra Low Input RNA kit was used to prepare libraries from fractions with low cell numbers. To track T-cell clones before and after primary and booster YFV17D yellow fever vaccination, bulk TCR alpha and beta repertoires were sequenced longitudinally. Two healthy male donors made up the cohort, one aged 18 to 29 years and the other aged 30 to 39 years. Bulk PBMC replicates and cell subsets were isolated from blood drawn at multiple timepoints before and after both primary and secondary immunization. Paper-wide results and their limitations: A small fraction of clonotypes showed up in both the CD4 and CD8 compartments, probably as a result of convergent recombination. Most clones expanded after primary vaccination (almost 98% of CD4 and 88% of CD8) were re-detected after the booster, suggesting that broad memory maintenance occurred. The secondary T-cell response was found to be weaker but faster than the primary response, with a peak reached on day 5 rather than on day 15. The study included only a couple of donors, which limits how far the findings can be generalized. Computational filtering was needed because FACS-sorted repertoires could contain abundant contaminating clonotypes from the bulk population.

CDR1 and CDR2 (LNHDA, SQIVND) derive from the germline V gene (reference sequence). The CDR3 has 12 amino acids, counting the end cysteine and phenylalanine. The entry retains the CDR3 DNA only, 36 bases that are in frame from base 1. V loses 5 bases, J loses 5 bases, and the germline ends lie 9 bases apart. Explained via the paper, the treatment or condition label denotes: live attenuated yellow fever vaccine strain. PBMCs were isolated from peripheral blood using a standard Ficoll-Paque protocol. CD4 and CD8 T-cell fractions were isolated with Dynabeads CD4 and CD8 positive selection kits. TriZol was used to extract RNA from bulk PBMCs, from CD4 and CD8 fractions, and from dextramer-positive and dextramer-negative fractions.

The V gene is TRBV19 and the J gene is TRBJ1-1; the D gene is not confidently resolved. The receptor's source is a young man who received the YFV17D yellow fever vaccine. Here the sequenced sample was CD4+ T cells sorted from PBMCs, taken 15 days after the yellow fever booster vaccination. The CDR3 here reads CASSRIATEAFF. The sequenced DNA is TGTGCCAGTAGTCGGATCGCGACTGAAGCTTTCTTT.